The 29 T cell receptor beta chains below all came from one sample that was sequenced in a study of CD8+CD57+ T cells in acquired aplastic anemia. Researchers used genomic DNA as the template to profile TCR beta VDJ and CDR3. TCRdb re-called the reads with MiXCR, one entry per CDR3 protein. Of tens of thousands of distinct CDR3 sequences in the sample, around 55% were seen once. Source material: sorted CD4+, CD8+, or CD8+CD57+ T cells (not recorded which) from PBMCs. The origin of the receptors is a human donor in good health, serving as a control.

This sequence joins TRBV10-3 and TRBJ1-6; D possibly corresponds to TRBD1 (6 bases). This CDR3 contains 14 residues. The germline V gene encodes CDR1 ENHRY and CDR2 SYGVKD. V lost 5 bases and J lost 7, with 12 bases in between. The CDR3 bases are TGTGCCATCAGTCGATCAAGGGGGAATTCACCCCTCCACTTT. It specifies CAISRSRGNSPLHF.

For this clonotype: Given the absence of the conserved phenylalanine or tryptophan at the CDR3 end, a read error is likely. The chain carries TRBV19 and TRBJ1-5; TRBD1 might be the D (5 bases). Trimming stripped 9 bases from V and 5 bases from J, with 14 bases between. The CDR3 contains 13 residues. Looked up from germline, CDR1 is LNHDA and CDR2 is SQIVND (reference sequence). The CDR3 spells CASKGNWDQPQHY. CDR3 bases: TGTGCCAGCAAGGGGAACTGGGATCAGCCCCAGCATTAT.

The CDR3 reads CASSLGVGNTEAFF. DNA of the CDR3: TGCGCCAGCAGCTTGGGGGTCGGGAACACTGAAGCTTTCTTT. The chain recombines TRBV5-1 with TRBJ1-1; D not resolved. V dropped 0 bases and J dropped 1 base, with 7 bases sitting between them. The germline V gene has CDR1 SGHRS and CDR2 YFSETQ. The CDR3 contains 14 residues.

This clonotype was counted once. The chain recombines TRBV7-9 with TRBJ2-7; D is ambiguous. The V end was cut by 5 bases, the J end by 2 bases, with 10 bases between. The germline V gene encodes CDR1 SEHNR and CDR2 FQNEAQ (reference sequence). This CDR3 region has 13 residues. The CDR3 loop reads CASSGSTAYEQYF. The CDR3 DNA is TGTGCCAGCAGCGGATCGACGGCCTACGAGCAGTACTTC.

Within the sample, this clonotype is medium-sized. The chain uses TRBV19 and TRBJ2-3; 7 bases map to TRBD2. Looked up from germline, CDR1 is LNHDA and CDR2 is SQIVND (reference sequence). The CDR3 length is 14 residues. V gave up 4 bases and J gave up 2 bases; unmatched junction bases: 3. The CDR3 DNA is TGTGCCAGTAGTACCACTAGCGACACAGATACGCAGTATTTT. Its translation: CASSTTSDTDTQYF.

The chain employs TRBV12-3 or TRBV12-4 and TRBJ2-7; D is possibly TRBD1 (6 bases). This CDR3 region has 14 residues. V was shortened by 8 bases and J by 3 bases, with 17 bases between the two germline ends. In nucleotides, the CDR3 is TGTGCCAGCTCCAACTACAGGGCTAACTACGAGCAGTACTTC. This translates into CASSNYRANYEQYF.

The rearrangement links TRBV10-3 to TRBJ2-7; D is unclear. This CDR3 contains 12 residues. The germline gives CDR1 ENHRY, CDR2 SYGVKD. V was cut by 3 bases and J by 1 base, with 4 bases left in between. CDR3 nucleotides: TGTGCCATCAGTGACGCTTCCTACGAGCAGTACTTC. It translates to CAISDASYEQYF.

The chain is built from TRBV7-3 and TRBJ2-7; TRBD1 aligns across 10 bases. Germline V CDR1 and CDR2: SGHTA, FQGTGA. This CDR3 spans 15 amino acids. Trimming took 4 bases from V and 5 from J; bases not matched to a gene: 8. CDR3 coding DNA: TGTGCCAGCAGCTCAGACAGGGGGCGAGGCCACGAGCAGTACTTC. The encoded protein is CASSSDRGRGHEQYF.

As to this clonotype: A read error is possible here, since a much larger clone lies one base away. The CDR3 DNA reads TGTGCCAGCAGTTTCAAAGCCGGGCGTGTCTCCTTCGAGCAGTACTTC. Protein sequence: CASSFKAGRVSFEQYF. The V and J genes are TRBV6-5 and TRBJ2-7; no reliable D call. CDR3 length: 16 amino acids. In germline, CDR1 is MNHEY, CDR2 SVGAGI.

The chain combines TRBV6-5 with TRBJ2-3; D possibly matches TRBD1 or TRBD2 (6 bases each). CDR1 MNHEY and CDR2 SVGAGI come from the germline V gene. Trimming took 4 bases from V and 2 from J, leaving 10 bases between them. The CDR3 has 14 amino acids. Here the CDR3 DNA reads TGTGCCAGCAGTTTTCGGGGGCCCACAGATACGCAGTATTTT. Amino acids: CASSFRGPTDTQYF.

The chain is built from TRBV11-2 and TRBJ2-7, with a tentative D call TRBD2 (6 bases). V shed 4 bases and J shed 0 bases, with 16 bases lying between them. The germline V gene encodes CDR1 SGHAT and CDR2 FQNNGV. The CDR3 has 16 residues. CDR3 region: CASSSLGGTSSYEQYF. The CDR3 DNA is TGTGCCAGCAGCTCCCTTGGGGGGACGAGCTCCTACGAGCAGTACTTC.

This rearrangement joins TRBV11-1 to TRBJ2-1, with D possibly being TRBD1 or TRBD2 (5 bases each). Germline V gene data show CDR1 as SGHAT and CDR2 as FQDESV (reference sequence). This CDR3 region has 16 residues. V gave up 5 bases and J gave up 7 bases, with 21 bases separating them. The CDR3 coding sequence is TGTGCCAGCAGCCCATCCCCTCAGGGAGTTAAGAATGAGCAGTTCTTC. Translation gives CASSPSPQGVKNEQFF.

This clonotype appeared once. The J gene is TRBJ1-3, the V gene TRBV29-1; the D is unclear. The CDR3 covers 14 residues. Germline lookup yields CDR1 SQVTM and CDR2 ANQGSEA. Deletions cut 4 bases from V and 0 bases from J, with 10 bases between. The CDR3 DNA is TGCAGCGTTGGGGAGAATATCTCTGGAAACACCATATATTTT. Translation: CSVGENISGNTIYF. Variable domain in full (rest from reference TRBV29-1 and TRBJ1-3): SAVISQKPSRDICQRGTSLTIQCQVDSQVTMMFWYRQQPGQSLTLIATANQGSEATYESGFVIDKFPISRPNLTFSTLTVSNMSPEDSSIYLCSVGENISGNTIYFGEGSWLTVV.

Comments on this clonotype: The CDR3 does not close with the conserved phenylalanine or tryptophan, likely indicating a read error. V is TRBV19 and J is TRBJ1-1; no clear D. Trimming removed 3 bases from V and 1 base from J, with 12 bases in between. The germline gives CDR1 LNHDA, CDR2 SQIVND (reference sequence). There are 15 residues in the CDR3. CDR3 sequence reads: CASSMKLTGNTEAFL. The CDR3, as DNA: TGTGCCAGTAGTATGAAGTTGACGGGGAACACTGAAGCTTTCCTT.

About this clonotype itself: At one boundary the junction diverges from the germline segment, which might be a read error. The chain recombines TRBV2 with TRBJ2-7; 13 bases match TRBD2. This CDR3 comprises 16 residues. The V gene's germline CDR1 is SNHLY and CDR2 FYNNEI. The CDR3 DNA is TGTGCCTGCAGGCAAACCGGGACTAGCGGGGACTACGAGCAGTACTTC. It yields the protein CACRQTGTSGDYEQYF.

This clonotype is medium-sized by share. The genes are TRBV7-9 and TRBJ2-3; no reliable D call. The germline V gene has CDR1 SEHNR and CDR2 FQNEAQ (reference sequence). The V and J ends lost 3 bases and 4 bases respectively, with 8 bases between them. The CDR3 has 13 residues. CDR3 nucleotide sequence: TGTGCCAGCAGCTTTGCCAGCCCAGATACGCAGTATTTT. Its translation is CASSFASPDTQYF.

J is TRBJ1-2 and V is TRBV14; 8 positions agree with TRBD1. This CDR3 region has 15 residues. J lost 6 bases, V lost 4 bases, and 10 bases had no gene match. Germline CDR1 and CDR2: SGHDN and FVKESK. CDR3 sequence: CASSPGQVPQDGYTF. In nucleotides, the CDR3 is TGTGCCAGCAGCCCGGGACAGGTGCCACAGGATGGCTACACCTTC.

CDR3 sequence (DNA): TGCGCCAGCAGTGAGTCCGGGGGCACCGGGGAGCTGTTTTTT. It translates to CASSESGGTGELFF. The chain is built from TRBV10-1 and TRBJ2-2, with D maybe TRBD2 (6 bases). The germline V gene encodes CDR1 WNHNN and CDR2 SYGVQD (reference sequence). The V gene lost 0 bases and the J gene lost 4 bases, with 6 bases spanning the gap. The CDR3 runs to 14 residues.

The J gene is TRBJ1-1, the V gene TRBV24-1, with D perhaps matching TRBD1 (5 bases). Between the trimmed V and J ends, which lost 7 bases and 5 bases, there was a span of 7 bases. CDR1 KGHDR and CDR2 SFDVKD come from the germline V gene. The length of the CDR3 is 11 residues. DNA for the CDR3: TGTGCCACCAGGAAGGGGACTGAAGCTTTCTTT. Its translation is CATRKGTEAFF.

This clonotype was seen at least ten times. The chain has TRBV11-2 and TRBJ2-3; 7 nucleotides match TRBD2. Germline V gives CDR1 SGHAT, CDR2 FQNNGV. This CDR3 comprises 16 residues. Trimming at V came to 6 bases and at J to 1 base, leaving 10 bases not matched to a gene. The CDR3 DNA sequence: TGTGCCAGCAGTCTCGGACTAGATGGCCGCACAGATACGCAGTATTTT. As protein: CASSLGLDGRTDTQYF. The whole variable domain, filled in from reference TRBV11-2 and TRBJ2-3, reads EAGVAQSPRYKIIEKRQSVAFWCNPISGHATLYWYQQILGQGPKLLIQFQNNGVVDDSQLPKDRFSAERLKGVDSTLKIQPAKLEDSAVYLCASSLGLDGRTDTQYFGPGTRLTVL.

This clonotype has a count of ten or more. The V gene is TRBV12-3 or TRBV12-4, the J gene TRBJ2-1, with a weak D call TRBD1 (6 bases). V shed 3 bases and J shed 8 bases, with 17 bases lying between them. The CDR3 extends over 15 amino acids. CDR3 sequence reads: CASSFRQVARDEQFF. The CDR3 coding sequence is TGTGCCAGCAGTTTCCGACAGGTTGCCCGTGATGAGCAGTTCTTC.

The chain has TRBV19 and TRBJ2-7, with 7 bases aligning to TRBD2. The CDR3 has 14 amino acids. Germline loops: CDR1 LNHDA, CDR2 SQIVND (reference sequence). V dropped 5 bases and J dropped 2; count of bases not matched to a gene: 6. The CDR3 sequence is CASSPLAAPYEQYF. For the CDR3, the DNA is TGTGCCAGTAGTCCCCTAGCGGCCCCCTACGAGCAGTACTTC.

The rearrangement links TRBV2 to TRBJ2-7, with D perhaps assigned TRBD1 or TRBD2 (5 bases each). Germline CDR1 and CDR2: SNHLY and FYNNEI. This CDR3 has 15 residues. Trimming stripped 6 bases from V and 6 bases from J, with 21 bases between. The CDR3 DNA follows: TGTGCCAGCAGCAGTCTCGGGACCAGCTGGGGCGAGCAGTACTTC. It yields the protein CASSSLGTSWGEQYF.

A remark on this clonotype: The missing conserved phenylalanine or tryptophan at the end of this CDR3 makes a read error likely. This chain joins TRBV19 and TRBJ2-5; either TRBD1 or TRBD2 may supply D (5 bases each). Germline CDR1 LNHDA, CDR2 SQIVND (reference sequence). The CDR3 loop spans 13 amino acids. Trimming removed 7 bases at V and 7 bases at J, with 16 bases between. The CDR3 bases are TGTGCCAGTAAAATGCAGGGTGGGGGGACCCAGTACCTC. Translating it yields CASKMQGGGTQYL.

As to this clonotype: This clone may be a read error of a much larger clone one base away. The chain couples TRBV11-2 to TRBJ1-2; tentatively, D is TRBD1 (5 bases). The CDR3 has 16 amino acids. Germline-derived CDR1 and CDR2 are SGHAT and FQNNGV. CDR3 residues: CASSLERDGLVYGNTF. The CDR3 nucleotides are TGTGCCAGCAGCTTGGAGAGGGACGGGCTCGTATATGGCAACACCTTC.

In regard to this clonotype: The germline gene is not matched at one end of the junction; a read error may be the cause. CDR3: CASGLASGVSYNEQFF. In DNA, the CDR3 is TGTGCCAGCGGCTTAGCTAGCGGAGTATCCTACAATGAGCAGTTCTTC. This sequence joins TRBV7-2 and TRBJ2-1, with 7 positions matching TRBD2. Germline loops: CDR1 SGHTA, CDR2 FQGNSA. The CDR3 contains 16 residues. The full variable domain, rest sourced from reference TRBV7-2 and TRBJ2-1, is GAGVSQSPSNKVTEKGKDVELRCDPISGHTALYWYRQSLGQGLEFLIYFQGNSAPDKSGLPSDRFSAERTGGSVSTLTIQRTQQEDSAVYLCASGLASGVSYNEQFFGPGTRLTVL.

This chain joins TRBV7-8 and TRBJ1-6; D gene unclear. The CDR3 spans 12 residues. Germline V gene lookup returns CDR1 SGHVS and CDR2 FQNEAQ. V was trimmed by 6 bases and J by 9 bases, leaving 9 bases between them. CDR3 sequence reads: CASSARGSPLHF. In DNA form, the CDR3 reads TGTGCCAGCAGTGCACGCGGTTCACCCCTCCACTTT.

By share, this clonotype ranks as medium-sized. The chain recombines TRBV5-1 with TRBJ2-7; D remains ambiguous. V lost 0 bases, J lost 4 bases, and 11 bases lay in between. The V gene's germline CDR1 is SGHRS and CDR2 YFSETQ. This CDR3 has 14 amino acids. The CDR3 is CASSLAVGPYEQYF. For the CDR3, the DNA is TGCGCCAGCAGCTTGGCGGTGGGTCCATACGAGCAGTACTTC.

V and J are TRBV29-1 and TRBJ2-3; TRBD1 aligns across 9 bases. CDR1 is SQVTM and CDR2 is ANQGSEA in the germline V gene. The CDR3 spans 16 residues. J lost 0 bases, V lost 6 bases, and 10 bases had no gene match. This CDR3 is CSVARTGAYSTDTQYF. The DNA of the CDR3 is TGCAGCGTAGCCCGGACAGGGGCTTATAGCACAGATACGCAGTATTTT.